These 8 T cell receptor beta chains share one sample of origin, sequenced in a study of T cell responses to AZD1222 COVID-19 vaccine. The protocol was immunoSEQ multiplex PCR, while the TCRdb copy is restricted to in-frame clones and leaves out a portion. The sample has 130,000 to 150,000 clones, 80% to 95% seen once. Sequencing used peripheral blood, obtained on day 0 of MenACWY control vaccination. Receptor source: an adult in good health.

The chain carries TRBV5-1 and TRBJ2-3, with TRBD2 matching 7 bases. V shed 4 bases and J 0 bases; nucleotides not matched to a gene: 8. The CDR3 has 16 residues. Germline CDR1 reads SGHRS; CDR2 reads YFSETQ. CDR3 residues: CASSNGLDSSTDTQYF. The DNA of the CDR3 is TGCGCCAGCAGCAATGGACTAGACTCTAGCACAGATACGCAGTATTTT.

The chain carries TRBV11-2 and TRBJ2-7; D is perhaps TRBD1 (5 bases). V was clipped by 7 bases and J by 7 bases, with 20 bases between them. Germline-derived CDR1 and CDR2 are SGHAT and FQNNGV. The CDR3 covers 14 residues. This CDR3 reads CASTPRTGSGEQYF. CDR3 coding DNA: TGTGCCAGCACCCCTAGAACAGGCTCAGGAGAGCAGTACTTC.

The CDR3 nucleotides are TGTGCCAGCTCACTAGGGTTTAATAGCAATCAGCCCCAGCATTTT. This translates into CASSLGFNSNQPQHF. The chain has TRBV18 and TRBJ1-5; D remains ambiguous. Germline assignment: CDR1 KGHSH and CDR2 LQKENI. CDR3 length: 15 amino acids. The germline V and J ends were trimmed by 4 bases and 0 bases, with 10 bases remaining between them.

V usage is TRBV5-5 and J usage is TRBJ2-7; D may be TRBD1 or TRBD2 (5 bases each). The V end was cut by 4 bases, the J end by 6 bases, with 17 bases between. The CDR3 is made up of 14 amino acids. Germline V gene lookup returns CDR1 SGHKS and CDR2 YYEKEE (reference sequence). CDR3 bases: TGTGCCAGCAGCGCCTACGGGGCGTCCCGCGAGCAGTACTTC. This encodes CASSAYGASREQYF.

V and J are TRBV6-5 and TRBJ1-2, with D tentatively TRBD1 (5 bases). Deletions cut 5 bases from V and 3 bases from J, with 7 bases between. The CDR3 consists of 12 residues. Germline assignment: CDR1 MNHEY and CDR2 SVGAGI. This CDR3 reads CASSRGDYGYTF. Here the CDR3 DNA reads TGTGCCAGCAGTAGAGGGGACTATGGCTACACCTTC.

The chain is built from TRBV7-9 and TRBJ2-1, with TRBD2 matching 12 bases. CDR1 and CDR2 from the germline V gene are SEHNR and FQNEAQ (reference sequence). CDR3 length equals 16 residues. The V gene end was trimmed by 5 bases and the J gene end by 0 bases; junction bases not matched to a gene: 2. The chain's CDR3 is CASSPTSGSSYNEQFF. Here the CDR3 DNA reads TGTGCCAGCAGCCCGACTAGCGGGAGCTCCTACAATGAGCAGTTCTTC.

The rearrangement links TRBV6-1 to TRBJ1-5; D ambiguous. CDR1 and CDR2 (germline): MNHNS, SASEGT. The CDR3 is made up of 13 amino acids. V was cut by 1 base and J by 9 bases, with 10 bases left in between. CDR3 sequence reads: CASSEEGMGPQHF. The CDR3 nucleotides read TGTGCCAGCAGTGAAGAGGGTATGGGGCCCCAGCATTTT.

The chain has TRBV4-1 and TRBJ2-2, with D perhaps being TRBD1 or TRBD2 (5 bases each). Germline-derived CDR1 and CDR2 are MGHRA and YSYEKL. Trimming removed 2 bases at V and 0 bases at J, with 13 bases between. CDR3 length equals 17 residues. CDR3 sequence reads: CASSQPPGRPNTGELFF. The CDR3 DNA sequence: TGCGCCAGCAGCCAACCTCCGGGACGACCGAACACCGGGGAGCTGTTTTTT.